This is a list of T cell receptor beta chains from one sample in a study of vaccination and CD4 T cells after COVID-19. In TCRdb, the PCR reads were re-called with MiXCR into one record per CDR3 protein. The sample consists of 9,000 to 15,000 distinct CDR3 sequences, roughly 60% of them appearing once. These TCRs are of unknown antigen specificity. Material: CD4+ T cells from blood, cultured in vitro. These receptors were collected from a human donor who had recovered from COVID-19. Each CDR3 is given with its conserved first and last residue. The D gene is left open where the match is weak. Expanded clones get a size class; other rows say once, few or many, or leave the size out.

cdr3_nt: TGTGCCAGCAGCTTAATTGGACTAGCTGACTCCTACAATGAGCAGTTCTTC
cdr3_aa: CASSLIGLADSYNEQFF
v_call: TRBV7-3
clone_size: NA
d_call: TRBD2
j_call: TRBJ2-1

cdr3_nt: TGTGCCACCTCAGACAGAGACTACGAGCAGTACTTC
cdr3_aa: CATSDRDYEQYF
v_call: TRBV24-1
clone_size: NA
d_call: NA
j_call: TRBJ2-7

cdr3_nt: TGTGCCAGCAGCTTGGACACGAAGCCGGATATATTTTATAGCAATCAGCCCCAGCATTTT
cdr3_aa: CASSLDTKPDIFYSNQPQHF
v_call: TRBV7-8
clone_size: once
d_call: NA
j_call: TRBJ1-5

cdr3_nt: TGTGCCAGCGGGACAGGGCGTGAAGCTTTCTTT
cdr3_aa: CASGTGREAFF
v_call: TRBV21-1
clone_size: NA
d_call: NA
j_call: TRBJ1-1

cdr3_nt: TGCAGTGCTAACCTCCCCCTAGCGGGAGGGGTGGAGACCCAGTACTTC
cdr3_aa: CSANLPLAGGVETQYF
v_call: TRBV20-1
clone_size: few
d_call: TRBD2
j_call: TRBJ2-5

cdr3_nt: TGTGCCAGCAGTTTATATGGGGGAGGGCAGAGAAACTATGGCTACACCTTC
cdr3_aa: CASSLYGGGQRNYGYTF
v_call: TRBV28
clone_size: NA
d_call: NA
j_call: TRBJ1-2

cdr3_nt: TGTGCCAGCAGTTCCCAACTTGGGAACACTGAAGCTTTCTTT
cdr3_aa: CASSSQLGNTEAFF
v_call: TRBV6-5
clone_size: NA
d_call: NA
j_call: TRBJ1-1

cdr3_nt: TGCAGTGCTAGAGATCCCCAGCGGCTGAACAATGAGCAGTTCTTC
cdr3_aa: CSARDPQRLNNEQFF
v_call: TRBV20-1
clone_size: NA
d_call: NA
j_call: TRBJ2-1

cdr3_nt: TGTGCCAGCAGTTTTTTTGGACAGGATAACTATGGCTACACCTTC
cdr3_aa: CASSFFGQDNYGYTF
v_call: TRBV28
clone_size: NA
d_call: TRBD1
j_call: TRBJ1-2

cdr3_nt: TGTGCCAGCAGGAGGGAGCACTCTGGAAACACCATATATTTT
cdr3_aa: CASRREHSGNTIYF
v_call: TRBV7-6
clone_size: few
d_call: NA
j_call: TRBJ1-3

cdr3_nt: TGTGCCAGCAGTCCAACCCGGGAGGGGGGCACAGATACGCAGTATTTT
cdr3_aa: CASSPTREGGTDTQYF
v_call: TRBV12-3/TRBV12-4
clone_size: NA
d_call: TRBD2
j_call: TRBJ2-3

cdr3_nt: TGTGCCAGCAGCCTAGCGGACTTATACGAGCAGTACTTC
cdr3_aa: CASSLADLYEQYF
v_call: TRBV14
clone_size: NA
d_call: NA
j_call: TRBJ2-7

cdr3_nt: TGTGCCTGGAGAATAGGGGACGAGCAGTACTTC
cdr3_aa: CAWRIGDEQYF
v_call: TRBV30
clone_size: NA
d_call: NA
j_call: TRBJ2-7

cdr3_nt: TGTGCCAGCAGCTCAGAGCGTAGCGGGAGGGGCACAGATACGCAGTATTTT
cdr3_aa: CASSSERSGRGTDTQYF
v_call: TRBV5-4
clone_size: once
d_call: TRBD2
j_call: TRBJ2-3

cdr3_nt: TGCAGTGCTACACGGAACAGCGGGAGGGCGGCAGATACGCAGTATTTT
cdr3_aa: CSATRNSGRAADTQYF
v_call: TRBV20-1
clone_size: few
d_call: TRBD2
j_call: TRBJ2-3

cdr3_nt: TGCAGTGCGAATTTGGCGGGGACACAAGAGACCCAGTACTTC
cdr3_aa: CSANLAGTQETQYF
v_call: TRBV20-1
clone_size: NA
d_call: NA
j_call: TRBJ2-5

cdr3_nt: TGTGCCACCGAGGCGGAGCAGGGGACCCAGTACTTC
cdr3_aa: CATEAEQGTQYF
v_call: TRBV6-2/TRBV6-3
clone_size: NA
d_call: NA
j_call: TRBJ2-5

cdr3_nt: TGTGCCAGCAGCCCAGCGAGAGGGAACACTGAAGCTTTCTTT
cdr3_aa: CASSPARGNTEAFF
v_call: TRBV7-2
clone_size: NA
d_call: NA
j_call: TRBJ1-1

cdr3_nt: TGTGCCAGCAGGACAACCCGGGCCCCTCCCAACACCGGGGAGCTGTTTTTT
cdr3_aa: CASRTTRAPPNTGELFF
v_call: TRBV6-2/TRBV6-3
clone_size: NA
d_call: NA
j_call: TRBJ2-2

cdr3_nt: TGTGCCACCAGCAGAGATGGGAACAATCAGCCCCAGCATTTT
cdr3_aa: CATSRDGNNQPQHF
v_call: TRBV15
clone_size: few
d_call: NA
j_call: TRBJ1-5

cdr3_nt: TGTGCCTGGAGTGTACTAAGCAATCAGCCCCAGCATTTT
cdr3_aa: CAWSVLSNQPQHF
v_call: TRBV30
clone_size: NA
d_call: NA
j_call: TRBJ1-5

cdr3_nt: TGTGCCAGCAGCCCCAACCCTATTGGGAACACTGAAGCTTTCTTT
cdr3_aa: CASSPNPIGNTEAFF
v_call: TRBV9
clone_size: NA
d_call: NA
j_call: TRBJ1-1

cdr3_nt: TGTGCCAGCAGTTACTCCTCAGTCGGCAATTCACCCCTCCACTTT
cdr3_aa: CASSYSSVGNSPLHF
v_call: TRBV6-5
clone_size: few
d_call: NA
j_call: TRBJ1-6

cdr3_nt: TGTGCCAGCAGTGGGACTAGCGGTAACTCCTACGAGCAGTACTTC
cdr3_aa: CASSGTSGNSYEQYF
v_call: TRBV2
clone_size: NA
d_call: TRBD2
j_call: TRBJ2-7

cdr3_nt: TGCAGTGCTATCTTGCTGAACACTGAAGCTTTCTTT
cdr3_aa: CSAILLNTEAFF
v_call: TRBV20-1
clone_size: few
d_call: NA
j_call: TRBJ1-1

cdr3_nt: TGCAGTGCTGACCATAGGACTAGCGGGTACCAGCAGTTCTTC
cdr3_aa: CSADHRTSGYQQFF
v_call: TRBV20-1
clone_size: few
d_call: TRBD2
j_call: TRBJ2-1

cdr3_nt: TGTGCCAGTAACGAAAACGTCAGGGATACGCAGTATTTT
cdr3_aa: CASNENVRDTQYF
v_call: TRBV19
clone_size: NA
d_call: NA
j_call: TRBJ2-3

cdr3_nt: TGTGCCAGCTCCCTCCAAAGGGGTGGCAATCAGCCCCAGCATTTT
cdr3_aa: CASSLQRGGNQPQHF
v_call: TRBV6-2/TRBV6-3
clone_size: NA
d_call: NA
j_call: TRBJ1-5

cdr3_nt: TGTGCCAGCAGTCACAAAATACAGAAAAGCTCCTATAATTCACCCCTCCACTTT
cdr3_aa: CASSHKIQKSSYNSPLHF
v_call: TRBV28
clone_size: NA
d_call: NA
j_call: TRBJ1-6

cdr3_nt: TGTGCCACCAGTGATTTCTCGGGAGCAGTAGATACGCAGTATTTT
cdr3_aa: CATSDFSGAVDTQYF
v_call: TRBV24-1
clone_size: NA
d_call: NA
j_call: TRBJ2-3

cdr3_nt: TGTGCCAGCCAACGGACAGACTACGAGCAGTACTTC
cdr3_aa: CASQRTDYEQYF
v_call: TRBV25-1
clone_size: NA
d_call: NA
j_call: TRBJ2-7

cdr3_nt: TGTGCCAGTAGTCCAGGGGGCTGGGGCTATGGCTACACCTTC
cdr3_aa: CASSPGGWGYGYTF
v_call: TRBV19
clone_size: NA
d_call: TRBD1
j_call: TRBJ1-2

cdr3_nt: TGTGCCAGCAGTGAATTTGGGGGGAGTTCCTACGAGCAGTACTTC
cdr3_aa: CASSEFGGSSYEQYF
v_call: TRBV2
clone_size: NA
d_call: NA
j_call: TRBJ2-7

cdr3_nt: TGTGCCAGCAGTCGACAGGGTAATGGCGATGGCTACACCTTC
cdr3_aa: CASSRQGNGDGYTF
v_call: TRBV6-1
clone_size: NA
d_call: TRBD1
j_call: TRBJ1-2

cdr3_nt: TGCAGCGTTGAGGCTGGAGGGAACACTGAAGCTTTCTTT
cdr3_aa: CSVEAGGNTEAFF
v_call: TRBV29-1
clone_size: NA
d_call: NA
j_call: TRBJ1-1

cdr3_nt: TGTGCCAGCTCGGACGGGGCCACGAACTACGAGCAGTACTTC
cdr3_aa: CASSDGATNYEQYF
v_call: TRBV2
clone_size: once
d_call: NA
j_call: TRBJ2-7

cdr3_nt: TGCAGTGCTAGAGATCTTACTAGCGGGAGTGATAGGGAGACCCAGTACTTC
cdr3_aa: CSARDLTSGSDRETQYF
v_call: TRBV20-1
clone_size: few
d_call: TRBD2
j_call: TRBJ2-5

cdr3_nt: TGCAGTGCTAGAGATTTTCAGCGGGAGAGGGTGTACGAGCAGTACTTC
cdr3_aa: CSARDFQRERVYEQYF
v_call: TRBV20-1
clone_size: once
d_call: TRBD2
j_call: TRBJ2-7

cdr3_nt: TGCAGTGCTAGTGGTCAGCTAGCGGGAGCGGTTGAGCAGTTCTTC
cdr3_aa: CSASGQLAGAVEQFF
v_call: TRBV20-1
clone_size: NA
d_call: TRBD2
j_call: TRBJ2-1

cdr3_nt: TGTGCCAGTAGGATAGGGGGCGCGGTACGAGAAGCTTTCTTT
cdr3_aa: CASRIGGAVREAFF
v_call: TRBV19
clone_size: NA
d_call: TRBD1
j_call: TRBJ1-1

cdr3_nt: TGCGCCAGCAGCCTAATTTCCGTTAGACGGATGAACACTGAAGCTTTCTTT
cdr3_aa: CASSLISVRRMNTEAFF
v_call: TRBV4-1
clone_size: NA
d_call: NA
j_call: TRBJ1-1

cdr3_nt: TGCAGTGCTAGAACTTTACGGACTAGCGGGAGATCCGATACGCAGTATTTT
cdr3_aa: CSARTLRTSGRSDTQYF
v_call: TRBV20-1
clone_size: NA
d_call: TRBD2
j_call: TRBJ2-3

cdr3_nt: TGTGCCACCAGCAGAGATATGGGGGGTGGTAATGAAAAACTGTTTTTT
cdr3_aa: CATSRDMGGGNEKLFF
v_call: TRBV15
clone_size: NA
d_call: NA
j_call: TRBJ1-4

cdr3_nt: TGCAGTGCTAGAGGACAGGGAGGGCTAGCGGGAGACCTGGGCGAGCAGTACTTC
cdr3_aa: CSARGQGGLAGDLGEQYF
v_call: TRBV20-1
clone_size: few
d_call: TRBD2
j_call: TRBJ2-7

cdr3_nt: TGTGCCACCAGCAGAGAAACAGGAACTGAAGCTTTCTTT
cdr3_aa: CATSRETGTEAFF
v_call: TRBV15
clone_size: NA
d_call: NA
j_call: TRBJ1-1

cdr3_nt: TGCGCCAGCAGCCCCCTGACAGGCCGACTGTCGGGCAATCAGCCCCAGCATTTT
cdr3_aa: CASSPLTGRLSGNQPQHF
v_call: TRBV4-1
clone_size: once
d_call: NA
j_call: TRBJ1-5

cdr3_nt: TGCAGTGCCCTACCCAGTAATGAGCAGTTCTTC
cdr3_aa: CSALPSNEQFF
v_call: TRBV20-1
clone_size: NA
d_call: NA
j_call: TRBJ2-1

cdr3_nt: TGCAGTGCTGGACTCCCACTAGCGGACCACTACGAGCAGTACTTC
cdr3_aa: CSAGLPLADHYEQYF
v_call: TRBV20-1
clone_size: medium-sized
d_call: TRBD2
j_call: TRBJ2-7

cdr3_nt: TGTGCCAGCAGTAGGCTAGCGGTGGGAGAGACCCAGTACTTC
cdr3_aa: CASSRLAVGETQYF
v_call: TRBV27
clone_size: NA
d_call: TRBD2
j_call: TRBJ2-5

cdr3_nt: TGCAGTGTAACGGTGAGGGGGCTTCTGGATACGCAGTATTTT
cdr3_aa: CSVTVRGLLDTQYF
v_call: TRBV20-1
clone_size: NA
d_call: TRBD1
j_call: TRBJ2-3